Given below is one T cell receptor (beta chain) in context. The antigen it recognizes is unknown. Base qualities are not provided; no much larger clone lies one nucleotide away. This sample was taken from a study of shared clonotypes between healthy human individuals (dated by TCRdb to about 2020). With regard to the full study: Three men and two women, aged 18 to 49 years, made up the cohort. For each donor, CD4 naive and CD4 memory were each given three plates, CD8 naive was given two plates, and CD8 memory was given one plate. Different laboratories and diverse techniques were used to prepare libraries and sequence TCR repertoires, to increase sequencing depth and limit assay-specific biases. The study deeply sequenced blood TCR repertoires of about 5 healthy adults to estimate repertoire size and the extent of clonotype sharing between individuals. Leukapheresis yielded between about 0.8 and 8.9 billion PBMCs per donor.

Using the deep immunoSEQ assay, TCR CDR3 regions were amplified from genomic DNA by multiplex PCR. Extracted genomic DNA from each cell subset was distributed evenly across all wells of several immunoSEQ 96-well plates, and each plate was treated as a replicate. For sorted subsets, about 200 ng genomic DNA, equal to 30,000 or so T cell genomes, was loaded into each replicate PCR. The purified libraries were quantified using a Qubit 3.0 fluorometer, sized with a Bioanalyzer 2100, and then quantified again using the KAPA Library Quantification kit. Every immunoSEQ 96-well plate was sequenced on a dedicated single-read 150-cycle Illumina NextSeq 550 flow cell. Per the authors' processing: Because the immunoSEQ output included only junctional sequences and no quality scores, the filtering could not be the same as the filtering used for full-length reads. Sequences were annotated with PyIR, a Python wrapper for IgBLAST v1.9, using IMGT germline references to assign V/J genes and CDR3. Reads were filtered out if the reads had weak V/J assignments (E-value above 1e-6), no CDR3, stop codons, out-of-frame junctions, or ambiguous translated residues. V3J clonotypes were defined by identical inferred V gene, J gene, and CDR3 amino acid sequence. Percentage overlap between repertoires was calculated by dividing the number of shared unique clonotypes by the size of the smaller repertoire. Three approaches were used to assess repertoire richness: RTK rarefaction, the Chao1 estimator, and Recon v2.1 estimates of unobserved clonotypes. OLGA was used to compute generation probabilities for all TCRbeta clonotypes that the gDNA method yielded from four donors. As stored in TCRdb, this immuneACCESS dataset retains in-frame rearrangements with V and J assigned. A fraction of the clones does not appear; measured against another copy, unresolved V genes explain less than half of the discrepancy, and the remainder lacks a known reason. V and J calls and clone size come straight from that table; D and trimming were deduced from the DNA. This sample gives some 2.1 million clones in total; 80% to 95% of them show up just once. Around 1.7% of the sample is in the top ten clones.

The investigation overall reported the following: Only blood was sampled, and tissue TCR repertoires likely differ from those in blood. Sharing across four donors was observed for roughly 5.4% of naive CD4, over 3% of naive CD8, about 2.3% of memory CD4, and roughly 0.4% of memory CD8 clonotypes. Higher generation probabilities were observed for clonotypes shared by all four sorted-subset donors than for non-shared clonotypes. Naive subsets generally had larger estimated clonotype richness than memory subsets did. Pairwise subsampling led to the expectation that sequencing depth would affect the degree of clonotype sharing among donors. Because the study included a small number of donors, the genetic and exposure-history diversity represented was limited. Even with the large sequencing depth, rarefaction of the sorted-subset datasets indicated that sequencing was incomplete.

Measured from the cysteine to the phenylalanine, the CDR3 is 13 residues long. The kept DNA is CDR3 alone, 39 bases in frame from the first base. Trimming takes 6 bases off V and 3 bases off J; junction bases not matched to a gene: 5. For CDR1 and CDR2, the germline V gene (reference sequence) lists MNHEY and SMNVEV. CD8 naive samples were CD45RO-negative cells positively selected for CCR7, giving a CD45RA+CCR7+ population that excluded TemRA cells. The donors were healthy, HIV-negative adults who had no recently reported acute infections or vaccinations. Every donor was a Caucasian adult living in Nashville, Tennessee, USA. Blood was obtained by leukapheresis, after which PBMCs were separated by Ficoll-Histopaque density gradient centrifugation and cryopreserved in liquid nitrogen vapor phase. Analytical flow cytometry was used to check the purity and quantity of every magnetically sorted T cell population. From each sorted fraction, genomic DNA was isolated and quantified by UV absorbance on a Nanodrop 2000c.

What was sequenced was naive CD8+ T cells from PBMCs. The sample's cell subset or site label, decoded: CD45RA+CCR7+. This TCR was sampled from a man younger than 35 in good health. Some clones in this sample may be carry-over from other donors' samples. The V gene is TRBV27 and the J gene is TRBJ2-7; 7 central bases correspond to TRBD1. In nucleotide form, the sequence is TGTGCCAGCAGGCAGACAGGGTTCTACGAGCAGTACTTC. The encoded protein is CASRQTGFYEQYF.